This TCR beta chain stems from a study of T cell responses to AZD1222 COVID-19 vaccine. Whole-study findings and limits: It should be noted that donors were predominantly white British and more often female, and clonal diversity was possibly underestimated.

As concerns this clone: Its antigen is as yet unknown.

Clones were sequenced by immunoSEQ multiplex PCR, and TCRdb holds only the in-frame ones, with some missing. The table includes roughly 120,000 clones, 91% detected once. V lost 6 bases and J lost 5, with 8 bases in between. Germline V gene lookup returns CDR1 SQVTM and CDR2 ANQGSEA. The CDR3 totals 10 residues. This receptor was taken from an adult in good health. Sequenced here: peripheral blood, sampled on day 0 of AZD1222 vaccination. J is TRBJ2-7 and V is TRBV29-1, with D unresolved. CDR3 loop: CSVGSHEQYF. The CDR3 DNA follows: TGCAGCGTCGGGTCGCACGAGCAGTACTTC.